Listed below are T cell receptor beta chains from one sample, sequenced in a study of CXCR3-negative and CXCR3-positive naive CD8 T cells. TCRdb reprocessed the 5' RACE reads, keeping one entry per CDR3 protein, no DNA. Its listing shows about 40,000 distinct CDR3 sequences. The sample taken for sequencing was memory CD8+ T cells from blood. All receptors come from a human donor in good health. Some clones in this sample may be carry-over from other donors' samples. CDR3s include the opening cysteine and the closing phenylalanine or tryptophan. A row's size may be missing; if present it is once, few, many or a size class.

TRBJ1-1	TRBV11-3	-	CASSLVPGKMNTEAFF
TRBJ1-5	TRBV29-1	-	CSVETSWRGHQPQHF
TRBJ2-5	TRBV29-1	-	CSVGLGGGHQETQYF
TRBJ2-6	TRBV3-1	-	CASSPGTGYGANVLTF
TRBJ2-7	TRBV7-8	-	CASSLPGQGYYEQYF
TRBJ1-1	TRBV25-1	-	CASGTGTMNTEAFF
TRBJ2-1	TRBV3-1	-	CASSQVKGLPPGEQFF
TRBJ1-1	TRBV6-5	-	CASSAETGFTEAFF
TRBJ2-3	TRBV11-2	-	CASSLVARGNTDTQYF
TRBJ2-5	TRBV7-6	-	CASSLAGGPETQYF
TRBJ2-1	TRBV4-2	-	CASSQVPGRQFF
TRBJ1-2	TRBV29-1	-	CSVQSDRGYGYTF
TRBJ1-1	TRBV18	-	CASSLTVGREAFF
TRBJ2-1	TRBV7-2	-	CASSLDGRNEQFF
TRBJ2-5	TRBV3-1	-	CASSPRTSAEETQYF
TRBJ2-1	TRBV6-2/TRBV6-3	-	CASSYLRRDRGQFF
TRBJ2-4	TRBV6-2/TRBV6-3	-	CASDPSGIKNIQYF
TRBJ1-6	TRBV29-1	-	CSVAVRGSNSPLHF
TRBJ1-2	TRBV6-6	-	CASSYDPGYTF
TRBJ1-1	TRBV10-1	-	CASSQNPGGEAFF
TRBJ2-5	TRBV21-1	medium-sized	CASSKCEETQYF
TRBJ2-7	TRBV4-3	-	CASSQALAGGTYEQYF
TRBJ2-3	TRBV4-3	-	CASSQVGTSGGFRTDTQYF
TRBJ1-1	TRBV29-1	-	CSVESGDLNTEAFF
TRBJ2-2	TRBV29-1	-	CSVPQGSGELFF
TRBJ2-7	TRBV29-1	-	CSVTGQGAYEQYF
TRBJ2-7	TRBV10-3	-	CAVHPDGRYEQYF
TRBJ1-1	TRBV6-1	-	CASSPFPGASTEAFF
TRBJ2-1	TRBV29-1	-	CSMGAMLNEQFF
TRBJ2-5	TRBV10-3	-	CAISERSSGGETQYF
TRBJ2-7	TRBV12-3/TRBV12-4	-	CASSPQRYEQYF
TRBJ1-1	TRBV10-1	-	CASSEVRGGREAFF
TRBJ2-7	TRBV12-3/TRBV12-4	-	CASRVAYEQYF
TRBJ1-2	TRBV5-1	-	CASSEGPAFNYGYTF
TRBJ2-2	TRBV6-5	-	CASSYSNTGELFF
TRBJ1-1	TRBV6-2/TRBV6-3	-	CASTFSDGGEAFF
TRBJ2-3	TRBV6-2/TRBV6-3	-	CASSYKVTDTQYF
TRBJ2-1	TRBV29-1	-	CSVFGTGDAFEQFF
TRBJ2-6	TRBV28	-	CASSFLFRVYSGANVLTF
TRBJ2-3	TRBV13	-	CASGGGSTDTQYF
TRBJ2-1	TRBV3-1	-	CASSQEAGTSPSGEQFF
TRBJ1-1	TRBV6-5	-	CASSYSTAGARGTEAFF
TRBJ1-1	TRBV29-1	-	CSVEQGGFSNTEAFF
TRBJ2-7	TRBV27	-	CASSLGGTYEQYF
TRBJ1-4	TRBV5-1	-	CASSLLPATNEKLFF
TRBJ2-1	TRBV6-2/TRBV6-3	-	CASAVRSSYNEQFF
TRBJ2-1	TRBV5-4	-	CASSLSREQFF
TRBJ2-1	TRBV9	-	CASSSTSEVSYNEQFF
TRBJ2-5	TRBV7-9	-	CASRTGTARTQYF
TRBJ2-1	TRBV12-3/TRBV12-4	-	CGSSLTSGQNEQFF
TRBJ2-7	TRBV7-7	-	CASSLRTGTEQYF
TRBJ1-1	TRBV12-3/TRBV12-4	-	CASSLTTEAFF
TRBJ2-3	TRBV20-1	-	CSAPSVRGDTQYF
TRBJ2-5	TRBV6-5	-	CASSSETGLEETQYF
TRBJ2-7	TRBV29-1	-	CSVVSGESYEQYF
TRBJ2-5	TRBV20-1	medium-sized	CSAKMLGGGFQETQYF